A single sample gave rise to the 14 T cell receptor beta chains below, sequenced in a study of blood T cell repertoires in COVID-19. Some clones are missing from TCRdb's copy, which holds only in-frame ones; the method was immunoSEQ multiplex PCR. The sample carries approximately 250,000 clones, around 81% recorded once. Sequencing was carried out using peripheral blood. Receptors originate from a woman aged 60-75 years with active or convalescent COVID-19.

This rearrangement joins TRBV6-5 to TRBJ1-3; D remains ambiguous. CDR3 length equals 14 residues. Trimming removed 6 bases at V and 0 bases at J, with 9 bases between. Germline V gene sequence: CDR1 MNHEY, CDR2 SVGAGI. The CDR3 DNA sequence: TGTGCCAGCAGAATTAGGAGCTCTGGAAACACCATATATTTT. It codes for CASRIRSSGNTIYF.

CDR3 in DNA: TGTGCCAGCAGACGGGAGCGGGGGGGCTACAATGAGCAGTTCTTC. It yields the protein CASRRERGGYNEQFF. V and J are TRBV6-5 and TRBJ2-1; 10 bases line up with TRBD2. This CDR3 has 15 amino acids. The germline gives CDR1 MNHEY, CDR2 SVGAGI. The trim removed 6 bases at V and 3 bases at J, leaving 5 bases unmatched.

This chain joins TRBV18 and TRBJ2-5, with 7 bases lining up with TRBD2. V lost 1 base to trimming and J lost 4 bases; unmatched junction nucleotides: 3. The CDR3 is 14 amino acids. The germline V gene encodes CDR1 KGHSH and CDR2 LQKENI. The CDR3 nucleotides read TGTGCCAGCTCACCACGGGAGGGGATAGAGACCCAGTACTTC. It codes for CASSPREGIETQYF.

This clone has only one observation. The rearrangement joins TRBV10-3 to TRBJ2-1; 8 nucleotides agree with TRBD2. Trimming took 0 bases from V and 0 from J; bases not matched to a gene: 7. Germline values: CDR1 ENHRY, CDR2 SYGVKD. CDR3 length equals 18 residues. CDR3 nucleotides: TGTGCCATCAGTGAGTCGACGGGAGCGGGGGCCTCCTACAATGAGCAGTTCTTC. Amino acid sequence: CAISESTGAGASYNEQFF.

The chain links TRBV5-4 to TRBJ2-7; a weak D match, TRBD1 (6 bases). The CDR3 has 13 residues. The germline V and J ends were trimmed by 4 bases and 3 bases, with 11 bases remaining between them. CDR1 and CDR2 (germline): SGHNT, YYREEE (reference sequence). The CDR3 region is CASSHGQNYEQYF. The CDR3 DNA reads TGTGCCAGCAGCCACGGACAGAACTACGAGCAGTACTTC.

The chain is built from TRBV2 and TRBJ1-5; weak D call: TRBD1 (5 bases). Germline assignment: CDR1 SNHLY and CDR2 FYNNEI. CDR3 size: 13 residues. V was cut by 6 bases and J by 4 bases, with 10 bases left in between. The CDR3, as DNA: TGTGCCAGCAGCGCTCAGGGAAATCAGCCCCAGCATTTT. Translating it yields CASSAQGNQPQHF.

The gene calls are TRBV19 and TRBJ2-2, with 13 bases matching TRBD2. Trimming cost V 4 bases and J 3 bases; bases outside gene matches: 5. Germline values: CDR1 LNHDA, CDR2 SQIVND (reference sequence). This CDR3 comprises 17 residues. The CDR3 region has the DNA TGTGCCAGTAGTACGGGGACTAGCGGGACATACACCGGGGAGCTGTTTTTT. This sequence encodes CASSTGTSGTYTGELFF.

This chain connects TRBV2 to TRBJ1-5; unclear D gene. Trimming cost V 8 bases and J 3 bases, with 5 bases left between them. This CDR3 is 11 amino acids long. Germline CDR1 and CDR2: SNHLY and FYNNEI. The CDR3 nucleotides read TGTGCCAGCTCTAACAATCAGCCCCAGCATTTT. It codes for CASSNNQPQHF.

The V call is TRBV5-4, the J call TRBJ1-2; TRBD1 aligns across 7 bases. Trimming at V came to 1 base and at J to 4 bases, leaving 4 bases not matched to a gene. Germline assignment: CDR1 SGHNT and CDR2 YYREEE (reference sequence). This CDR3 contains 14 residues. This CDR3 is CASSLLGTAYGYTF. The CDR3 DNA is TGTGCCAGCAGCTTGCTCGGGACAGCCTATGGCTACACCTTC. Based on the CDR3 plus reference TRBV5-4 and TRBJ1-2, the full variable domain is ETGVTQSPTHLIKTRGQQVTLRCSSQSGHNTVSWYQQALGQGPQFIFQYYREEENGRGNFPPRFSGLQFPNYSSELNVNALELDDSALYLCASSLLGTAYGYTFGSGTRLTVV.

The rearrangement joins TRBV2 to TRBJ2-2, with a possible D match to TRBD2 (5 bases). Germline V gives CDR1 SNHLY, CDR2 FYNNEI. V was clipped by 5 bases and J by 4 bases, with 14 bases between them. The CDR3 is 15 amino acids. The CDR3 DNA is TGTGCCAGCAGTCGAGGAGGACTTGGCACCGGGGAGCTGTTTTTT. This translates into CASSRGGLGTGELFF.

The chain recombines TRBV10-2 with TRBJ2-1; possible D gene TRBD1, 6 bases. This CDR3 comprises 15 residues. Germline-derived CDR1 and CDR2 are WSHSY and SAAADI. V was cut by 6 bases and J by 7 bases, with 19 bases left in between. For the CDR3, the DNA is TGCGCCAGCAGCCATGGAGCCCAGGGGCGAAATGAGCAGTTCTTC. Residues: CASSHGAQGRNEQFF.

The chain recombines TRBV29-1 with TRBJ2-5, with D possibly matching TRBD1 (5 bases). V was shortened by 5 bases and J by 1 base, with 11 bases between the two germline ends. CDR3 length: 13 residues. Germline assignment: CDR1 SQVTM and CDR2 ANQGSEA. The DNA of the CDR3 is TGCAGCGTTATCCAGGGAAGCCAAGAGACCCAGTACTTC. Its translation: CSVIQGSQETQYF.

The chain is built from TRBV7-8 and TRBJ2-1; 16 bases agree with TRBD2. The trim removed 3 bases at V and 8 bases at J, leaving 10 bases unmatched. CDR1 and CDR2 from the germline V gene are SGHVS and FQNEAQ. This CDR3 spans 18 amino acids. The CDR3 protein is CASSLITGTSGGAHEQFF. The CDR3 nucleotides are TGTGCCAGCAGCTTGATAACCGGGACTAGCGGGGGGGCCCATGAGCAGTTCTTC.

The V call is TRBV2, the J call TRBJ2-1; possible D gene TRBD2, 7 bases. V gave up 1 base and J gave up 4 bases, with 14 bases separating them. In germline, CDR1 is SNHLY, CDR2 FYNNEI. The CDR3 spans 16 residues. CDR3 loop: CASSEEGGDFYNEQFF. CDR3 DNA: TGTGCCAGCAGTGAAGAAGGGGGGGACTTTTACAATGAGCAGTTCTTC. The complete variable domain, with remaining parts taken from reference TRBV2 and TRBJ2-1, reads EPEVTQTPSHQVTQMGQEVILRCVPISNHLYFYWYRQILGQKVEFLVSFYNNEISEKSEIFDDQFSVERPDGSNFTLKIRSTKLEDSAMYFCASSEEGGDFYNEQFFGPGTRLTVL.